These 19 T cell receptor beta chains were sequenced from one sample in a study of T cell responses to AZD1222 COVID-19 vaccine. TCRdb keeps only in-frame clones here, not all; method: immunoSEQ multiplex PCR. The table lists 80,000 to 90,000 clones, under 95% of them singletons. Sequencing was performed on peripheral blood, taken on day 0 of MenACWY control vaccination. These receptors all come from an adult in good health.

The chain carries TRBV28 and TRBJ1-5, with D possibly being TRBD1 (5 bases). Trimming stripped 4 bases from V and 5 bases from J, with 15 bases between. Looked up from germline, CDR1 is MDHEN and CDR2 is SYDVKM. This CDR3 has 15 amino acids. The CDR3 sequence: CASSSPPGLDQPQHF. The CDR3 DNA follows: TGTGCCAGCAGTTCCCCCCCAGGGTTGGATCAGCCCCAGCATTTT.

J is TRBJ1-4 and V is TRBV2, with 7 nucleotides matching TRBD1. With V trimmed by 8 bases and J by 8 bases, 8 bases remained unmatched. This CDR3 contains 13 residues. CDR1 and CDR2 (germline): SNHLY, FYNNEI. CDR3 residues: CASFTGAREKLFF. The DNA for the CDR3 is TGTGCCAGCTTTACAGGGGCCAGGGAAAAACTGTTTTTT.

This chain links TRBV29-1 with TRBJ2-1; 7 bases are shared with TRBD2. CDR1 is SQVTM, CDR2 ANQGSEA, per germline. After removal of 1 base from V and 14 bases from J, the junction contained 5 bases not matched to a gene. This CDR3 contains 11 residues. The CDR3 reads CSVEGTGGEFF. The CDR3 DNA follows: TGCAGCGTTGAAGGGACGGGAGGAGAGTTCTTC.

The genes are TRBV5-8 and TRBJ2-5; 7 nucleotides match TRBD1. CDR3 length equals 17 residues. Unmatched junction bases numbered 12, after V lost 3 bases and J lost 1 base. Germline values: CDR1 SGHTS, CDR2 YDEGEE. CDR3 sequence (DNA): TGTGCCAGCAGCTGGGGGAACAGGGGAAAGGCCCAAGAGACCCAGTACTTC. It specifies CASSWGNRGKAQETQYF.

The sample holds one count of this clone. The chain is built from TRBV18 and TRBJ1-2; no firm D call. V was cut by 4 bases and J by 3 bases, with 12 bases left in between. From germline, CDR1 is KGHSH and CDR2 LQKENI. The CDR3 contains 14 residues. The CDR3 sequence: CASSQTDGHYGYTF. Written as DNA, the CDR3 is TGTGCCAGCTCACAGACGGACGGACACTATGGCTACACCTTC.

This clone showed up just once. The J gene is TRBJ1-6, the V gene TRBV6-2 or TRBV6-3; the D is unclear. The germline V gene has CDR1 MNHEY and CDR2 SVGEGT. The ends were cut back, 2 bases at V and 5 bases at J, with 4 bases in the middle. This CDR3 has 13 residues. CDR3 sequence: CASSYQDNSPLHF. The CDR3 bases are TGTGCCAGCAGTTACCAAGATAATTCACCCCTCCACTTT.

The chain recombines TRBV28 with TRBJ2-3, with 7 positions matching TRBD2. Germline V gene data show CDR1 as MDHEN and CDR2 as SYDVKM. This CDR3 has 15 residues. Germline trimming cut 7 bases from V and 4 bases from J; bases unmatched to any gene: 11. CDR3 protein: CASTSTGGGADTQYF. In nucleotides, the CDR3 is TGTGCCAGCACCAGCACCGGGGGAGGGGCAGATACGCAGTATTTT.

This chain joins TRBV28 and TRBJ1-5; no definite D call. The germline CDR1 and CDR2 sequences are MDHEN and SYDVKM. This CDR3 comprises 15 residues. Trimming shortened V by 5 bases and J by 11 bases, and 22 bases separated the two germline ends. The CDR3 loop is CASSLDYRAGQSQHF. The CDR3 DNA is TGTGCCAGCAGTCTCGATTACCGGGCCGGCCAGTCCCAGCATTTT.

V and J are TRBV19 and TRBJ1-5; TRBD1 is a possible D gene (5 bases). Germline V gene sequence: CDR1 LNHDA, CDR2 SQIVND (reference sequence). V was cut by 3 bases and J by 2 bases, with 8 bases left in between. This CDR3 region has 14 residues. This chain's CDR3 is CASSIEGRNQPQHF. The CDR3 bases are TGTGCCAGTAGTATTGAGGGACGCAATCAGCCCCAGCATTTT.

The chain employs TRBV5-1 and TRBJ1-2; TRBD1 might be the D (5 bases). Germline-derived CDR1 and CDR2 are SGHRS and YFSETQ. CDR3 length: 13 residues. Deletions cut 1 base from V and 3 bases from J, with 7 bases between. The CDR3 nucleotides are TGCGCCAGCAGCTTGTTGGGGGACTATGGCTACACCTTC. This encodes CASSLLGDYGYTF.

The CDR3 loop reads CASSLAPSGLTYEQYF. The CDR3 DNA sequence: TGCGCCAGCAGCTTGGCCCCTAGCGGACTAACCTACGAGCAGTACTTC. The V call is TRBV5-1, the J call TRBJ2-7; 7 bases fit TRBD2. This CDR3 contains 16 residues. The V and J ends lost 0 bases and 2 bases, in that order; junction bases with no gene match: 8. Germline values: CDR1 SGHRS, CDR2 YFSETQ. Together with reference TRBV5-1 and TRBJ2-7, the CDR3 gives the full variable domain: KAGVTQTPRYLIKTRGQQVTLSCSPISGHRSVSWYQQTPGQGLQFLFEYFSETQRNKGNFPGRFSGRQFSNSRSEMNVSTLELGDSALYLCASSLAPSGLTYEQYFGPGTRLTVT.

The rearrangement links TRBV5-4 to TRBJ1-2; 7 bases fit TRBD1. This CDR3 has 15 amino acids. Germline V gene sequence: CDR1 SGHNT, CDR2 YYREEE (reference sequence). V lost 0 bases to trimming and J lost 8 bases; unmatched junction nucleotides: 10. In DNA form, the CDR3 reads TGTGCCAGCAGCTTGGAACAGACAGGGAGTGGGGGCTACACCTTC. Its translation: CASSLEQTGSGGYTF.

The V call is TRBV18, the J call TRBJ1-3; 9 bases align to TRBD1. The V gene end was trimmed by 5 bases and the J gene end by 7 bases; junction bases not matched to a gene: 9. The germline V gene has CDR1 KGHSH and CDR2 LQKENI. CDR3 length: 15 residues. CDR3 in DNA: TGTGCCAGCTCAGCGGGACAGGGAATAAGGAACACCATATATTTT. It is translated as CASSAGQGIRNTIYF.

The rearrangement joins TRBV2 to TRBJ1-4; no clear D. Germline CDR1 reads SNHLY; CDR2 reads FYNNEI. V was clipped by 4 bases and J by 3 bases, with 6 bases between them. The CDR3 contains 13 residues. CDR3 sequence (DNA): TGTGCCAGCAGTGGGCAGGCTAATGAAAAACTGTTTTTT. As protein: CASSGQANEKLFF.

The chain is built from TRBV5-1 and TRBJ1-2; unclear D gene. The CDR3 extends over 13 amino acids. Germline V gives CDR1 SGHRS, CDR2 YFSETQ. V lost 0 bases, J lost 2 bases, and 5 bases lay in between. The CDR3 reads CASSLDQNYGYTF. CDR3 sequence (DNA): TGCGCCAGCAGCTTGGACCAGAACTATGGCTACACCTTC.

The chain has TRBV9 and TRBJ1-1, with 7 bases identical to TRBD1. CDR1 and CDR2 from the germline V gene are SGDLS and YYNGEE. The CDR3 loop spans 14 amino acids. Trimming cost V 4 bases and J 0 bases; bases outside gene matches: 3. The DNA of the CDR3 is TGTGCCAGCAGCACGACAGGGTTGAACACTGAAGCTTTCTTT. It encodes CASSTTGLNTEAFF.

This clone has a single count. The rearrangement uses TRBV28 and TRBJ2-3, with D perhaps matching TRBD2 (6 bases). CDR1 MDHEN and CDR2 SYDVKM come from the germline V gene. V lost 5 bases, J lost 0 bases, and 9 bases lay in between. There are 14 residues in the CDR3. CDR3 nucleotide sequence: TGTGCCAGCAGTCGTGCGGGAAGCACAGATACGCAGTATTTT. Residues: CASSRAGSTDTQYF.

The CDR3 DNA sequence: TGTGCCAGCAGTGAAGCTTCAGGAGAGGGTGAGCAGTACTTC. Amino acids: CASSEASGEGEQYF. V and J are TRBV2 and TRBJ2-7, with D perhaps TRBD2 (5 bases). V lost 0 bases to trimming and J lost 7 bases, with 13 bases between them. The germline V gene has CDR1 SNHLY and CDR2 FYNNEI. This CDR3 is built from 14 residues.

The chain links TRBV2 to TRBJ2-2; D perhaps matches TRBD2 (5 bases). Germline V gene data show CDR1 as SNHLY and CDR2 as FYNNEI. There are 14 residues in the CDR3. Trimming took off 7 bases at V and 2 bases at J, with 11 bases between the two ends. CDR3: CASIGSANTGELFF. For the CDR3, the DNA is TGTGCCAGCATAGGTAGCGCAAACACCGGGGAGCTGTTTTTT.